This is a list of T cell receptor beta chains from one sample in a study of CD8+CD57+ T cells in acquired aplastic anemia. TCRdb processed the reads anew with MiXCR; each CDR3 protein has one entry. The sample holds 160,000 or so distinct CDR3 sequences; more than 45% are singletons and the top ten take roughly 3.5%. The sample taken for sequencing was sorted CD4+, CD8+, or CD8+CD57+ T cells (not recorded which) from PBMCs. Receptors originate from a human donor with aplastic anemia. Each CDR3 is given with its conserved first and last residue. A D gene is named only where the DNA matches it firmly. Only part of the rows carry a size: once, few, many, or a class if the clone is expanded.

clone_size j_call d_call v_call cdr3_nt cdr3_aa
many TRBJ2-2 TRBD1 TRBV19 TGTGCCAGTAGTGCCGGGACAGGGGCGAGTGGTTCGCTGTTTTTT CASSAGTGASGSLFF
many TRBJ1-1 . TRBV6-4 TGTGCCAGCAGTGACTCGAATGAGGGCACTGAAGCTTTCTTT CASSDSNEGTEAFF
. TRBJ2-7 . TRBV10-3 TGTGCCAGCAGACCCTTGCAGGGCCACGAGCAGTACTTC CASRPLQGHEQYF
. TRBJ2-5 . TRBV7-4 TGTGCCAGCAGCCAAGACTCGACGAAGGGCCAAGAGACCCAGTACTTC CASSQDSTKGQETQYF
. TRBJ2-7 TRBD1 TRBV7-9 TGTGCCAGCAGCTCCGACAGGGCCGAGCAGTACTTC CASSSDRAEQYF
once TRBJ2-3 TRBD1 TRBV25-1 TGTGCCAGCAGCTCCGGGACAGGGGGCCCCACAGATACGCAGTATTTT CASSSGTGGPTDTQYF
few TRBJ1-1 TRBD1 TRBV29-1 TGCGACGTCCTCGATCCCGGGACAGTGAACACTGAAGCTTTCTTT CDVLDPGTVNTEAFF
. TRBJ1-4 TRBD1 TRBV2 TGTGCCAGCAGCCTAGACAGGGACGAGGCAAAACTGTTTTTT CASSLDRDEAKLFF
many TRBJ2-3 . TRBV10-2 TGCGCCAGCAGTGTCGGATCGATCACAGATACGCAGTATTTT CASSVGSITDTQYF
many TRBJ2-2 TRBD2 TRBV2 TGTGCCAGCACGAGGCTAGCGGGGGTCTCCGGGGAGCTGTTTTTT CASTRLAGVSGELFF
. TRBJ2-7 TRBD1 TRBV12-3/TRBV12-4 TGTGCCAGCAGCCAGCCGGGACAGGGGATCTACGAGCAGTACTTC CASSQPGQGIYEQYF
. TRBJ2-1 TRBD1 TRBV10-2 TGCGCCAGCAGCCCGGGACAGGGGACAAGGGAGCAGTTCTTC CASSPGQGTREQFF
. TRBJ1-5 . TRBV10-3 TGTGCCATCAGTGGCCCGGACCTGAGTCAGCCCCAGCATTTT CAISGPDLSQPQHF
many TRBJ1-1 . TRBV7-2 TGTGCCAGCAGCCCGGACACCCGAAGGAACACTGAAGCTTTCTTT CASSPDTRRNTEAFF
. TRBJ2-7 . TRBV19 TGTGCCTGGAGTGCGTTAACAGGGACCCGCTACGAGCAGTACTTC CAWSALTGTRYEQYF
. TRBJ1-1 . TRBV2 TGTGCCAGGGAACAGGACAGAATACAGAACACTGAAGCTTTCTTT CAREQDRIQNTEAFF
once TRBJ1-1 TRBD1 TRBV19 TGTGCCAGTAGTACCCGGGACAGGGTAAGTTCTGAAGCTTTCTTT CASSTRDRVSSEAFF
many TRBJ1-1 . TRBV6-1 TGTGCCAGCAGCCGTGGACAGAACACTGAAGCTTTCTTT CASSRGQNTEAFF
many TRBJ1-1 . TRBV19 TGTGCCAGTAGTATACCAGGGACCCTCATGAACACTGAAGCTTTCTTT CASSIPGTLMNTEAFF
few TRBJ2-1 . TRBV29-1 TGCAGCGGTTGGCGGAGCAACAATGAGCAGTTCTTC CSGWRSNNEQFF
. TRBJ2-7 . TRBV27 TGTGCCAGCAGTTCTCCAGGGGGAGGGATCTACGAGCAGTACTTC CASSSPGGGIYEQYF
many TRBJ2-1 TRBD2 TRBV19 TGTGCCAGTAGTATAGATAGCGGGAGGAGCTCCTACAATGAGCAGTTCTTC CASSIDSGRSSYNEQFF
few TRBJ1-4 . TRBV4-1 TGCGCCAGCAGCCAAGAAGTGACCAGTTCTAATGAAAAACTGTTTTTT CASSQEVTSSNEKLFF
. TRBJ2-5 . TRBV15 TGTGCCACCAGCAGAGAGAGGGGGAAACAAGAGACCCAGTACTTC CATSRERGKQETQYF
. TRBJ2-7 . TRBV11-2 TGTGCCAGCAGCTTAGTCCAGTCCTACGAGCAGTACTTC CASSLVQSYEQYF
. TRBJ1-2 . TRBV6-9 TGTGCCAGCAGTTTAGATGGCTACACCTTC CASSLDGYTF
. TRBJ1-1 TRBD1 TRBV15 TGTGCCACCGGGACAGGGAACACTGAAGCTTTCTTT CATGTGNTEAFF
many TRBJ1-4 . TRBV12-3/TRBV12-4 TGTGCCAGCAAGGAGGGGGTTAGTGAAAAACTGTTTTTT CASKEGVSEKLFF
. TRBJ1-2 . TRBV19 TGTGCCAGTAGTGATGCGGGAGGCTATGGCTACACCTTC CASSDAGGYGYTF
once TRBJ2-1 . TRBV19 TGTGCCAGTAGTATGGGGAGAGATGAGCAGTTCTTC CASSMGRDEQFF
. TRBJ2-1 TRBD1 TRBV2 TGTACCAGCAGGCCGGGACAGGGCTACAATGGGCAGTTCTTC CTSRPGQGYNGQFF
. TRBJ1-3 . TRBV2 TGTGCCAGCAGTGGACTGGTTGGAAACACCATATATTTT CASSGLVGNTIYF
. TRBJ2-1 TRBD2 TRBV19 TGTGCCAGTAGGCGGGGGGGCTCCTACAATGAGCAGTTCTTC CASRRGGSYNEQFF